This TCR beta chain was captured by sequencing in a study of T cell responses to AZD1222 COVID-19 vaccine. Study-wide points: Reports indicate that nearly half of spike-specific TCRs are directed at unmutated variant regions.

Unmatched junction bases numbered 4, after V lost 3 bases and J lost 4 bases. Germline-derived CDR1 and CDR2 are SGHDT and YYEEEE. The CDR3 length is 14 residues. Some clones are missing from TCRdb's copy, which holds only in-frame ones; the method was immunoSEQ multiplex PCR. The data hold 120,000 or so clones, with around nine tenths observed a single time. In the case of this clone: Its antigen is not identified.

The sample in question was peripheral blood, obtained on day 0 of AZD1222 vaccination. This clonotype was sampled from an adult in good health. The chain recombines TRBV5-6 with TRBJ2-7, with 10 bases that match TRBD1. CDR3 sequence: CASSYLGQGYEQYF. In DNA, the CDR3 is TGTGCCAGCAGCTACCTGGGACAGGGGTACGAGCAGTACTTC.